A selection of T cell receptor beta chains follows, all from one sample in a study of radiation and T cells in renal cell carcinoma. This table comes from immunoSEQ multiplex PCR, and its TCRdb copy is limited to in-frame clones, with some not included. The table lists about 95,000 clones, 65% to 90% of them singletons. The sequencing used blood, collected from a patient whose treatment included radiotherapy and nephrectomy. The receptor source for this set is a middle-aged man with renal cell carcinoma. CDR3s include the opening cysteine and the closing phenylalanine or tryptophan. A D gene is named only where the DNA matches it firmly. Only some rows state a clone size, as once, few, many or a class for expanded clones.

cdr3_aa cdr3_nt v_call cdr3_length j_call d_call clone_size
CSVVGQPSNYGYTF TGCAGCGTTGTCGGCCAGCCTAGCAACTATGGCTACACCTTC TRBV29-1 14 TRBJ1-2 - -
CASSRAQTGNTIYF TGTGCCAGTAGTCGGGCTCAGACTGGAAACACCATATATTTT TRBV19 14 TRBJ1-3 - -
CASSPSGTSPLHF TGTGCCAGCTCACCATCAGGGACCTCACCCCTCCACTTT TRBV18 13 TRBJ1-6 - -
CASSLAAADSYEQYF TGTGCCAGCAGCTTGGCGGCCGCAGATTCCTACGAGCAGTACTTC TRBV5-6 15 TRBJ2-7 - -
CASSVRALGTEAFF TGTGCCAGTAGTGTAAGGGCTCTGGGCACTGAAGCTTTCTTT TRBV19 14 TRBJ1-1 - -
CAWSGWGQGTQPQHF TGTGCCTGGAGTGGTTGGGGACAGGGTACTCAGCCCCAGCATTTT TRBV30 15 TRBJ1-5 TRBD1 -
CASSLAGTGGGEQFF TGTGCCAGCAGCTTAGCCGGGACAGGAGGCGGCGAGCAGTTCTTC TRBV7-3 15 TRBJ2-1 TRBD1 few
CASRTGAVGYTF TGTGCCAGCAGAACAGGGGCTGTTGGCTACACCTTC TRBV27 12 TRBJ1-2 TRBD1 few
CASSARGQNTGELFF TGTGCCAGCAGTGCTCGAGGACAGAATACCGGGGAGCTGTTTTTT TRBV6-4 15 TRBJ2-2 - -
CASAFASGAYEQYF TGTGCCAGCGCCTTCGCTAGCGGTGCCTACGAGCAGTACTTC TRBV6-1 14 TRBJ2-7 TRBD2 -
CASSEALGGTGELFF TGTGCCAGCAGTGAAGCGCTTGGGGGTACCGGGGAGCTGTTTTTT TRBV2 15 TRBJ2-2 - few
CAPLPDGSYGYTF TGTGCCCCCCTCCCCGACGGCAGCTATGGCTACACCTTC TRBV7-9 13 TRBJ1-2 - -
CASSPGTSGLTDTQYF TGTGCCAGCAGCCCCGGGACTAGCGGGCTCACAGATACGCAGTATTTT TRBV7-9 16 TRBJ2-3 TRBD2 -
CASFTTTDTQYF TGTGCCAGCTTTACGACCACAGATACGCAGTATTTT TRBV6-5 12 TRBJ2-3 - -
CAISRTDDSYEQYF TGTGCCATCAGCCGGACGGACGACTCCTACGAGCAGTACTTC TRBV10-3 14 TRBJ2-7 - -
CASSPRGLVQPQHF TGTGCCAGCAGCCCCAGGGGGCTGGTTCAGCCCCAGCATTTT TRBV6-1 14 TRBJ1-5 TRBD1 -
CASTRAPGNQPQHF TGTGCCAGCACCAGGGCCCCGGGCAATCAGCCCCAGCATTTT TRBV28 14 TRBJ1-5 - once
CASSLGLNRAQETQYF TGTGCCAGCAGCCTAGGACTAAACCGGGCTCAAGAGACCCAGTACTTC TRBV9 16 TRBJ2-5 - -
CASSTSGAGYGYTF TGTGCCAGCAGCACGTCGGGGGCGGGCTATGGCTACACCTTC TRBV28 14 TRBJ1-2 - few
CLGQGSTDTQYF TGCCTCGGCCAGGGTAGCACAGATACGCAGTATTTT TRBV7-9 12 TRBJ2-3 - -
CATSRNRALSPGELFF TGTGCCACCAGCAGGAACAGGGCGCTCTCCCCCGGGGAGCTGTTTTTT TRBV15 16 TRBJ2-2 - -
CASSPGQGATYEQYF TGTGCCAGCAGCCCAGGACAGGGGGCCACCTACGAGCAGTACTTC TRBV13 15 TRBJ2-7 TRBD1 -